This T cell receptor beta chain came from a study of identical twins. Regarding the study as a whole: For cord blood, abundant beta clonotypes had fewer insertions, unlike memory repertoires, which showed none.

A word on this clonotype: Its cognate antigen is unknown.

With no exceptions, donors were healthy Caucasians. One entry per CDR3 protein results from TCRdb running MiXCR on the 5' RACE reads. The sample shows 200,000 to 300,000 distinct CDR3 sequences, 5.5% to 7% of them seen only once. The CDR3 has 15 amino acids. Per germline, CDR1 SGHVS and CDR2 FQNEAQ. Trimming stripped 1 base from V and 1 base from J, with 11 bases between. This sample was also put to use in a study of yellow fever vaccine responses in identical twins.

Sequencing was performed on memory (CD45RO+) T cells sorted from blood. The chain uses TRBV7-8 and TRBJ2-7, with no clear D. The TCR originated in a woman aged 18 to 35 in good health. The CDR3: CASSLGTDESYEQYF. CDR3 sequence (DNA): TGTGCCAGCAGCTTAGGGACGGATGAATCCTACGAGCAGTACTTC.